The clone carrying this TCR beta chain has just one count. Antigen specificity is unknown. The sample originates from a study of identical twins. Study-wide results and limits: Fewer insertions were carried by abundant cord blood beta clonotypes, but none was seen in memory repertoires.

Trimming removed 1 base from V and 6 bases from J; junction bases left unmatched: 6. The CDR3 extends over 16 amino acids. Germline loops: CDR1 DFQATT, CDR2 SNEGSKA (reference sequence). One entry per CDR3 protein results from TCRdb running MiXCR on the 5' RACE reads. Among 600,000 to 700,000 distinct CDR3 sequences listed, 21% were seen once. This same sample was also taken into another study, of T cells expressing NK-cell markers.

What was sequenced was PBMCs. This rearrangement joins TRBV20-1 to TRBJ2-2; 12 bases match TRBD1. This clonotype originated in a woman under 30 in good health. CDR3 sequence: CSARAQGQGAAGELFF. DNA of the CDR3: TGCAGTGCTAGAGCTCAGGGACAGGGGGCGGCCGGGGAGCTGTTTTTT.